This record concerns one T cell receptor beta chain sequence. This sample was included in a study of cytomegalovirus exposure and HLA in healthy donors. Study overall: Out of roughly 170 million T cells, an earlier analysis found over 90 million unique TCR beta sequences in total. Within an early data release were about 85 million unique TCRs drawn from HLA-typed donors.

The CDR3 is 13 residues long. The V gene lost 1 base and the J gene lost 7 bases, with 9 bases spanning the gap. CDR1 and CDR2 from the germline V gene are SGDLS and YYNGEE. While unrecorded immune exposures were likely, the donors were nominally healthy when sampled. Amplification used 60 Vbeta primers and 13 Jbeta primers. Profiled with immunoSEQ multiplex PCR; TCRdb holds only in-frame clones, not every one. This table lists tens of thousands of clones. The sequence came from a female donor in good health and CMV-seronegative. This sequence joins TRBV9 and TRBJ1-5; D not certain. Sequenced material: PBMCs. The DNA of the CDR3 is TGTGCCAGCAGCGTAAGTCTTGGCCAGCCCCAGCATTTT. Translating it yields CASSVSLGQPQHF.